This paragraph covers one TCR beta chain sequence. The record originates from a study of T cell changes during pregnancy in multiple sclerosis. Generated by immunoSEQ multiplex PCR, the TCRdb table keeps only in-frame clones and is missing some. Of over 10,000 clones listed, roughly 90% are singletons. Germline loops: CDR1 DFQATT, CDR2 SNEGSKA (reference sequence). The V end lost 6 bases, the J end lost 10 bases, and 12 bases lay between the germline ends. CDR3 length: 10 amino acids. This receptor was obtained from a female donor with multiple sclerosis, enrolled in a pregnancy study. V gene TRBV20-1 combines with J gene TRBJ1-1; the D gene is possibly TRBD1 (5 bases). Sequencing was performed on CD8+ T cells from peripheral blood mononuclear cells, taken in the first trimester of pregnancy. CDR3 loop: CSATSGGAFF. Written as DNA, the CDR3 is TGCAGTGCCACCTCGGGGGGAGCTTTCTTT.